This T cell receptor beta chain was recorded in a study of cytomegalovirus exposure and HLA in healthy donors (dated by TCRdb to the late 2010s). Some background on the complete study: According to an earlier analysis of a few hundred of the donors, about 179 million T cells yielded roughly 110 million unique TCR beta sequences and roughly 280 Gb of sequence data. Roughly 290 gigabases of sequencing data and roughly 81 million unique TCR sequences made up an early release that covered nearly 650 HLA-typed donors. Of the roughly 420 genotyped donors, more than 75% were placed in the genetic ancestry cluster associated with self-reported Caucasian donors. The aim of the study was to test whether cataloging public T cell receptors could identify signatures of past pathogen exposure. The study profiled the T cell repertoires of more than 500 subjects by immunosequencing and related them to cytomegalovirus serostatus. Besides the first cohort of roughly 640 subjects, a separate validation cohort made up of 120 different subjects was used. To predict cytomegalovirus infection status, the study brought together high-throughput TCR immunosequencing, statistical association of individual TCRs with disease status, and machine learning. A later analysis re-examined previously published TCR beta repertoires from just over 650 donors and added high-resolution HLA genotyping to investigate patterns of TCR occurrence. In the later analysis, no new phenotypic data were used to find candidate immune exposures; instead, reliance was placed on TCR beta sequences and their occurrence across donors. In an earlier analysis of about 590 of the donors, high-throughput TCR beta sequencing was used to judge whether each TCR beta V gene segment behaved as functional or pseudogenic. Donor age, sex, ethnicity and CMV serostatus were compiled together with the repertoire data. In a later genetic analysis, genome-wide SNP genotypes for about three fifths of the roughly 670 donors were used, and that subset was treated as a discovery cohort. Every repertoire in the discovery cohort had been generated on one and the same sequencing platform. Class I and class II HLA loci were covered by the typing at four-digit resolution. Typing coverage differed by locus: A, B, C, DRB1 and DQB1 were typed in roughly 620-640 donors, DQA1 in 522, DPA1 in approximately 610, and DPB1 in around 490. Because of strong linkage in the cohort, roughly five DR-DQ haplotypes were treated as single units for association and clustering. Among some 410 genotyped donors of the cohort, an average of around 240,000 unique TCR beta nucleotide sequences were sequenced per donor, around 18% of them non-productive. What the research found in general, with its limitations: Specific HLA alleles were associated with 15,000 to 20,000 TCR beta sequences at a false discovery rate of 0.05 in a later analysis. Some IMGT-functional V segments, including TRBV6-2 and TRBV6-3, could not be distinguished by the 87-base-pair reads and were therefore excluded. Most CMV-associated TCR beta chains appeared to be HLA-restricted in a later analysis, and the HLA associations seemed to be driven largely by CMV exposure. A further reported finding was that TCR beta sequences accurately predicted the HLA-A and HLA-B alleles for most subjects in the first cohort. The authors suggested that the approach could potentially be extended to other disease states and immunological phenotypes. In a later analysis, HLA-associated TCR beta chains showed more clonal expansion and lower generation probabilities than non-associated chains that were equally common. An association between a missense DCLRE1C variant and V-gene and J-gene trimming of TCR beta chains was found in a later genetic analysis and replicated in an independent cohort. In an earlier analysis of more than 450 of the donors, most TCR beta V segments were observed in productive rearrangements about 90% or about 30% of the time, broadly matching IMGT annotations. Assigning TCR associations to individual alleles was difficult when HLA alleles, especially DR and DQ, strongly co-occurred. In vitro tests confirmed that a few of the cytomegalovirus-associated TCR beta chains recognize cytomegalovirus antigens. HLA typing was unavailable for some donors at each locus, so association tests used only the typed subset. The only immune exposure information available for the cohort was CMV serostatus. In both the original and validation cohorts, the classifier was reported to diagnose cytomegalovirus status with high specificity and sensitivity. Across donors, most TCR sequences were observed very rarely, whereas some public TCRs were present in many individuals. The earlier analysis of around 600 of the donors excluded fewer than 20 rarely observed V segments, including chromosome 9 orphons, because counts were too low. According to a later genetic analysis, donors in an Asian-associated ancestry cluster had fewer N-insertions in productive TCRs than the approximately 690-donor mean. A later analysis found that TCR association rates varied across HLA loci, with DRB1 alleles showing the most associated TCRs and HLA-C alleles the fewest. In this cohort, only TCR beta chains were sequenced, and detectable features were limited by the absence of alpha or paired-chain data. Sequencing depth was assumed to be roughly uniform across donors in the presence/absence analyses, though that assumption may not hold. Linkage disequilibrium might explain the correlated functional status among segregating V segments, but an unknown experimental factor could not be excluded. A cluster of highly shared sequence variants was judged likely to be a technical artifact of the sequencing pipeline. A total of fewer than 200 TCR beta chains were listed by the study as associated with cytomegalovirus. According to a later analysis, parvovirus B19, influenza, CMV and Epstein-Barr virus appeared linked to several top co-occurrence clusters.

Taken from cysteine to phenylalanine, the CDR3 has 15 residues. The DNA shown is the 45-base CDR3, in frame from base 1. A distance of 13 bases separates the germline ends of V and J, which lose 4 bases and 1 base respectively. CDR1 and CDR2, per the germline V gene, are MNHEY and SVGAGI. The cohort consisted of 600 to 750 healthy bone marrow donors. Cohort members were all nominally healthy when sampled, although unrecorded immune exposures were likely present. The donor tested CMV seronegative and was one of the 352 seronegative cohort members. A peripheral blood sample was provided by each donor, and peripheral blood mononuclear cells were used for TCR beta sequencing. Genomic DNA extraction from the blood cell samples was performed with the Qiagen DNeasy Blood Extraction Kit. Libraries were made using the immunoSEQ multiplex PCR assay. A mixture of 60 forward primers for TCR Vbeta segments and 13 reverse primers for TCR Jbeta segments was used in the multiplex PCR. Amplification of the CDR3 region of rearranged TCR beta genes was performed with a multiplex PCR assay on genomic DNA. The Illumina HiSeq System was used to sequence the amplified TCR beta libraries as 87-base-pair reads. The study's processing was this. In a later analysis, roughly 80 million unique TCR beta chains were counted across the 500 to 700 repertoires, and around 10 million of these chains were shared by at least two donors. Raw reads were error-corrected and collapsed into unique sequences by a nearest-neighbor algorithm in which closely related sequences were merged to remove PCR and sequencing errors. Alignment of CDR3 sequences to IMGT reference sequences was used to assign V, D and J gene segments. For a sequence to be retained, at least a six-nucleotide match to both a V gene segment and a J gene segment was required. A rearrangement was called productive if the CDR3 had no stop codons and remained in frame with V and J, and every other rearrangement was called non-productive. CDR3 was defined according to IMGT convention as the region running from the second conserved V-encoded cysteine to the conserved J-encoded phenylalanine. In an earlier analysis of 550 to 650 of the donors, sequences lacking an unambiguous match to a single V gene segment were excluded. An earlier analysis of about 590 of the donors classified V segments as functional when productive rearrangements were above 56.7% and as segregating when the standard deviation between donors was above 5%. A statistical classification framework was built to diagnose cytomegalovirus status from the catalog of TCR beta chain sequences. In a later analysis, V and J genes were assigned by comparing TCR nucleotide sequences against IMGT/GENE-DB human TR gene sequences. A later analysis assigned CDR3 sequences and most-parsimonious VDJ recombination scenarios with the TCRdist pipeline. In a later analysis, each TCR beta chain was defined by its CDR3 amino acid sequence together with its V-gene family, and reads without a unique V-gene family were excluded. To address suspected cross-contamination and a sequencing artifact, a later analysis removed around 590 highly shared, low-generation-probability nucleotide sequences. In a later analysis, a clonal expansion index was calculated for each public chain from normalized within-repertoire ranks of inferred template counts. A later analysis computed generation probabilities with a VDJ recombination model fitted to out-of-frame rearrangements, and checked the results against IGoR. In a later analysis, hypergeometric tests were used to score TCR-TCR, TCR-HLA and TCR-CMV co-occurrence, with a repertoire-size bias correction applied to TCR pairs. To estimate false discovery rates, a later analysis permuted the HLA or CMV assignments 20 times. In a later analysis, co-occurring TCRs were grouped with DBSCAN, and TCRdist sequence similarity was added when clustering was performed within HLA-allele-positive subsets. Repertoires with fewer than 30,000 or more than 120,000 public chains, plus five repertoires with anomalous nucleotide sharing, were excluded from co-occurrence clustering. TCRdb stores this immuneACCESS table with in-frame sequences only. Part of the clones is absent; in the studies checked, under half of the shortfall reflects unresolved V genes, and no reason is known for the rest. Clone size and V and J calls were adopted from that table, with D and trimming inferred from the DNA. The sample table contains about 140,000 clones; only one count was recorded for around 79% of them. The ten largest clones capture about 1% of the sample.

Points on this clone: The clone's antigen remains unknown. There are no base qualities to consult, and no much larger clone falls within one base.

In this chain, TRBV6-5 is recombined with TRBJ1-1; a weak D assignment points to TRBD1 (6 bases agree). This clonotype was obtained from a man in his late teens or twenties in good health and CMV-seronegative. Sequenced material: PBMCs. In nucleotide form, the sequence is TGTGCCAGCAGTTCTGGGACATTGGGGAACACTGAAGCTTTCTTT. Its translation is CASSSGTLGNTEAFF.